This T cell receptor beta chain appears in the sequencing data of a study of blood T cell repertoires in COVID-19. The assay was immunoSEQ multiplex PCR, and TCRdb's table has in-frame clones only and misses some. Of roughly 250,000 clones detected, approximately 87% appear once; the ten largest clones hold about an eighth. The V and J ends lost 2 bases and 9 bases, in that order; junction bases with no gene match: 16. The CDR3 totals 16 residues. CDR1 MNHEY and CDR2 SVGAGI come from the germline V gene. This clone was seen just once. The source of this sequence is a woman aged 25 to 45 with COVID-19, enrolled during active disease. The chain recombines TRBV6-5 with TRBJ2-7; 7 bases are shared with TRBD2. The sequencing input was peripheral blood. The CDR3 is CASSYQSREGLMAQYF. In DNA form, the CDR3 reads TGTGCCAGCAGTTACCAAAGCAGGGAGGGTTTAATGGCGCAGTACTTC.